These T cell receptor beta chains were read from a single sample in a study of blood T cell repertoires in COVID-19. The table came from immunoSEQ multiplex PCR; TCRdb's copy has only in-frame clones and leaves some out. The table has a few hundred thousand clones, 70% to 90% seen once. The specimen sequenced was peripheral blood. The origin of the receptors is a man aged 18-30 years with active or convalescent COVID-19. CDR3s include the opening cysteine and the closing phenylalanine or tryptophan. A D gene is named only where the DNA matches it firmly. Clone size is shown for a subset of rows, as once, few, many or a class of expanded clone.

J gene,D gene,V gene,clone size,CDR3 DNA,CDR3 protein
TRBJ2-1,TRBD1,TRBV10-1,.,TGCGCCAGCAGGGGACAGGGGCTGGGTGAGCAGTTCTTC,CASRGQGLGEQFF
TRBJ1-1,TRBD1,TRBV28,.,TGTGCCAGCAGACTTCCCACAAGTGGACAGGGCGAAGCTTTCTTT,CASRLPTSGQGEAFF
TRBJ2-2,.,TRBV7-3,.,TGTGCCAGCAGCTTCAACAGAGGGACCGGGGAGCTGTTTTTT,CASSFNRGTGELFF
TRBJ2-7,TRBD1,TRBV5-1,.,TGCGCCAGCAGCCAGGACAGGGTTGATGAGCAGTACTTC,CASSQDRVDEQYF
TRBJ2-2,TRBD2,TRBV2,.,TGTGCCACCCCGACCGAGCGGGAGTTGGTGGGATCCGGGGAGCTGTTTTTT,CATPTERELVGSGELFF
TRBJ1-2,.,TRBV27,.,TGTGCCAGCAGTTTTGGTGGGGGGACCGATTTCTATGGCTACACCTTC,CASSFGGGTDFYGYTF
TRBJ2-1,TRBD2,TRBV6-5,.,TGTGCCAGCAGTTACCTGACTAGCCGCAATGAGCAGTTCTTC,CASSYLTSRNEQFF
TRBJ2-3,TRBD2,TRBV9,.,TGTGCCAGCAGCAGGACTAGCGGGGGCACAGATACGCAGTATTTT,CASSRTSGGTDTQYF
TRBJ2-3,.,TRBV5-1,.,TGCGCCAGCAGCTTGGCTGGCACCACAGATACGCAGTATTTT,CASSLAGTTDTQYF
TRBJ1-4,.,TRBV6-2/TRBV6-3,once,TGTGCCAGCAGTCCCGCGGGGAATGGAAGGGATGAAAAACTGTTTTTT,CASSPAGNGRDEKLFF
TRBJ1-5,TRBD1,TRBV19,.,TGTGCCAGTACGGACAGGGACAATCAGCCCCAGCATTTT,CASTDRDNQPQHF
TRBJ1-1,.,TRBV13,few,TGTGCCAGCAGCCGCACGCAGACTGAAGCTTTCTTT,CASSRTQTEAFF
TRBJ1-3,.,TRBV28,.,TGTGCCAGCAGTACGAACAGGAAGAGTGGAAACACCATATATTTT,CASSTNRKSGNTIYF
TRBJ1-2,.,TRBV5-1,.,TGCGCCAGCAGCTTGGCGCCGGGTCCGAACTATGGCTACACCTTC,CASSLAPGPNYGYTF
TRBJ2-2,TRBD1,TRBV5-1,.,TGCGCCAGCAGCCCCACCGGGACAGGGACCGGGGAGCTGTTTTTT,CASSPTGTGTGELFF
TRBJ2-7,TRBD1,TRBV28,few,TGTGCCAGCAGTCCAGGACAGGGATACGAGCAGTACTTC,CASSPGQGYEQYF
TRBJ2-7,.,TRBV5-1,.,TGCGCCAGCAGCTCTGGAGAAAACTACGAGCAGTACTTC,CASSSGENYEQYF
TRBJ2-2,TRBD2,TRBV9,.,TGTGCCAGCAGCGTAGGCCTAGCGGGAGGTTCCCCCGGGGAGCTGTTTTTT,CASSVGLAGGSPGELFF
TRBJ1-2,TRBD1,TRBV10-3,.,TGTGCCATCAGTGCCCTCTCGGGGGACAGGGGTGGTGGCTACACCTTC,CAISALSGDRGGGYTF
TRBJ1-6,.,TRBV3-1/TRBV3-2,.,TGTGCCAGCAGCCAAGGGATGGGGGGGAGCTCCTATAATTCACCCCTCCACTTT,CASSQGMGGSSYNSPLHF
TRBJ2-1,TRBD2,TRBV29-1,.,TGCAGCGTCGAGGGACTAGTGAACGAGCAGTTCTTC,CSVEGLVNEQFF
TRBJ2-3,TRBD1,TRBV3-1/TRBV3-2,.,TGTGCCAGCAGCCAAGATCCGGGACAGGGGGGCGTCGGGCAGTATTTT,CASSQDPGQGGVGQYF
TRBJ2-3,.,TRBV11-3,.,TGTGCCAGCAGCTTAGATCAGTTTGATACGCAGTATTTT,CASSLDQFDTQYF
TRBJ2-2,.,TRBV9,.,TGTGCCAGCAGCGTAGCTTCCACACACACCGGGGAGCTGTTTTTT,CASSVASTHTGELFF
TRBJ1-6,.,TRBV20-1,.,TGCAGTGCTAGTAAGGAGGGATCACCCCTCCACTTT,CSASKEGSPLHF
TRBJ2-1,TRBD2,TRBV7-9,.,TGTGCCAGCAGCCCAAACTTACGACTAGCGGGAAGAAATGAGCAGTTCTTC,CASSPNLRLAGRNEQFF
TRBJ1-2,.,TRBV6-4,.,TGTGCCAGCATAACGACAGTTGCTAACTATGGCTACACCTTC,CASITTVANYGYTF
TRBJ1-6,TRBD1,TRBV30,.,TGTGCCTGGACCAGGGGGGACAGGGGCAATTCACCCCTCCACTTT,CAWTRGDRGNSPLHF
TRBJ2-7,TRBD2,TRBV5-6,.,TGTGCCAGCAGCTTGACTAGCGGGTCCTACGAGCAGTACTTC,CASSLTSGSYEQYF
TRBJ1-2,.,TRBV24-1,.,TGTGCCACCAGTGATGGGCAGTTTCGCGGCTACACCTTC,CATSDGQFRGYTF
TRBJ1-1,.,TRBV29-1,.,TGCAGCGGGGGACGGGAGGGGACTGAAGCTTTCTTT,CSGGREGTEAFF
TRBJ2-1,.,TRBV6-5,.,TGTGCCAGCAGTCAGACTATTAACTCCTACAATGAGCAGTTCTTC,CASSQTINSYNEQFF
TRBJ2-3,TRBD1,TRBV5-4,.,TGTGCCAGCAGCACTGGGACAGGGGACGATACGCAGTATTTT,CASSTGTGDDTQYF
TRBJ1-2,.,TRBV6-6,.,TGTGCCAGCAGTTACCAAAACGAGAACTATGGCTACACCTTC,CASSYQNENYGYTF
TRBJ1-1,.,TRBV6-2/TRBV6-3,few,TGTGCCAGCAGTTACTCCGTGAACACTGAAGCTTTCTTT,CASSYSVNTEAFF
TRBJ1-5,.,TRBV24-1,.,TGTGCCACCAGGGAAAGAACAGGCTTCAATCAGCCCCAGCATTTT,CATRERTGFNQPQHF
TRBJ1-2,TRBD1,TRBV30,few,TGTGCCTGGGGAACTACCGGGACAGGGACCTATGGCTACACCTTC,CAWGTTGTGTYGYTF
TRBJ2-5,.,TRBV7-9,.,TGTGCCAGCAGCTTTAGTTACGGGGAGTGGGGAGAGACCCAGTACTTC,CASSFSYGEWGETQYF
TRBJ1-2,TRBD1,TRBV18,.,TGTGCCAGCTCACCGGACAGGGGGCATGGCTACACCTTC,CASSPDRGHGYTF
TRBJ1-4,.,TRBV10-3,few,TGTGCCATTTCGACGGGAGGGCGGGAAAAACTGTTTTTT,CAISTGGREKLFF
TRBJ1-5,.,TRBV6-5,.,TGTGCCAGCGGCAGGGTGGGCCAGCCCCAGCATTTT,CASGRVGQPQHF
TRBJ1-1,.,TRBV5-1,few,TGCGCCAGCAGACTGGATAGGGGGAGCTCTGAAGCTTTCTTT,CASRLDRGSSEAFF
TRBJ2-3,TRBD2,TRBV7-2,.,TGTGCCAGCAGCTTTGGGGTTAGCGGGAGGGAGACGCAGTATTTT,CASSFGVSGRETQYF
TRBJ2-1,.,TRBV6-1,.,TGTGCCAGTAGGGAAGGGCCCCAGTTCTTC,CASREGPQFF
TRBJ2-1,.,TRBV7-2,once,TGTGCCAGCAGCCCCCCCAGCGGTTCCCTCTCCAATGAGCAGTTCTTC,CASSPPSGSLSNEQFF
TRBJ1-2,.,TRBV27,.,TGTGCCAGCAGTTTGGGAGGGAGCTATGGCTACACCTTC,CASSLGGSYGYTF
TRBJ2-7,.,TRBV6-5,.,TGTGCCAGCAGTTACTCCCTGTACCTGAGCTCCTACGAGCAGTACTTC,CASSYSLYLSSYEQYF
TRBJ1-4,TRBD1,TRBV6-5,.,TGTGCCAGCAGCGGACAGGGTCCTAATGAAAAACTGTTTTTT,CASSGQGPNEKLFF
TRBJ2-7,TRBD2,TRBV5-4,.,TGTGCCAGCAGCTTGGGGGGACTAGCGGATCTCTACGAGCAGTACTTC,CASSLGGLADLYEQYF
TRBJ2-7,.,TRBV6-5,.,TGTGCCAGCAGTTTGGAGACCCGGGCCTACGAGCAGTACTTC,CASSLETRAYEQYF
TRBJ1-2,.,TRBV19,.,TGTGCCAGTAGTAAAACAGGACAGTATGGCTACACCTTC,CASSKTGQYGYTF
TRBJ2-3,TRBD2,TRBV5-6,.,TGTGCCAGCAGCTTGGATAGGAGCGGGGGTCCCACAGATACGCAGTATTTT,CASSLDRSGGPTDTQYF
TRBJ1-1,.,TRBV6-5,.,TGTGCCAGCAGTTACCGGCGGTTCAACACTGAAGCTTTCTTT,CASSYRRFNTEAFF
TRBJ2-7,.,TRBV29-1,.,TGCAGCGTCGCACAGGGTCTGGAGGAGCAGTACTTC,CSVAQGLEEQYF
TRBJ2-5,.,TRBV24-1,.,TGTGCCACCAGTGACATTAGGACCCAGTACTTC,CATSDIRTQYF
TRBJ2-7,.,TRBV6-5,few,TGTGCCAGCAGTTCTCTCAGGCGCGAGCAGTACTTC,CASSSLRREQYF
TRBJ1-1,TRBD1,TRBV4-1,.,TGCGCCAGCAGCGACGGACAGGTGGGCACTGAAGCTTTCTTT,CASSDGQVGTEAFF
TRBJ2-7,TRBD1,TRBV7-3,.,TGTGCCAGCAGCTCAAGACAGGGTGGAGTGGGCGAGCAGTACTTC,CASSSRQGGVGEQYF